Below, 28 T cell receptor beta chains from the same sample are listed, as sequenced in a study of T cell responses to AZD1222 COVID-19 vaccine. Produced via immunoSEQ multiplex PCR; TCRdb's table is partial and in-frame only. Among some 170,000 clones listed, approximately 92% were seen once. Sequenced here: peripheral blood, sampled on day 0 of AZD1222 vaccination. These receptor sequences come from an adult in good health.

The chain is built from TRBV19 and TRBJ2-5, with 9 bases matching TRBD2. J was trimmed by 4 bases and V by 5 bases; bases with no gene match: 8. Per the germline V gene, CDR1 is LNHDA and CDR2 is SQIVND (reference sequence). This CDR3 has 15 amino acids. The CDR3 region is CASSAAGGPPETQYF. CDR3 nucleotides: TGTGCCAGTAGTGCGGCGGGAGGGCCCCCAGAGACCCAGTACTTC.

This chain connects TRBV10-3 to TRBJ2-1, with 11 bases that match TRBD2. This CDR3 comprises 15 residues. V shed 4 bases and J 7 bases; nucleotides not matched to a gene: 6. Germline V gives CDR1 ENHRY, CDR2 SYGVKD. In DNA, the CDR3 is TGTGCCATCAGTGTTCTAGCGGGAGGAGGGAATGAGCAGTTCTTC. It specifies CAISVLAGGGNEQFF.

The rearrangement joins TRBV6-1 to TRBJ1-1; D is unclear. Deletions cut 2 bases from V and 1 base from J, with 8 bases between. This CDR3 comprises 14 residues. The germline gives CDR1 MNHNS, CDR2 SASEGT. The CDR3 DNA follows: TGTGCCAGCAGTGAACAGGTTGCGAACACTGAAGCTTTCTTT. Translation: CASSEQVANTEAFF.

This clone has a single count. The rearrangement links TRBV7-2 to TRBJ2-7, with D unresolved. From germline, CDR1 is SGHTA and CDR2 FQGNSA. Trimming removed 4 bases from V and 1 base from J, with 8 bases in between. The CDR3 has 13 amino acids. CDR3 nucleotide sequence: TGTGCCAGCAGCTACAGCCAGTCCTACGAGCAGTACTTC. Translated: CASSYSQSYEQYF.

V is TRBV5-1 and J is TRBJ1-2, with D possibly TRBD1 on 5 matching bases. In germline, CDR1 is SGHRS, CDR2 YFSETQ. The CDR3 has 14 amino acids. The V and J ends lost 4 bases and 6 bases respectively, with 16 bases between them. Here the CDR3 reads CASSTPGRGDGYTF. The CDR3 DNA reads as TGCGCCAGCAGCACCCCCGGCCGGGGGGATGGCTACACCTTC.

This chain uses TRBV9 with TRBJ2-7, with 11 bases fitting TRBD2. Germline trimming cut 0 bases from V and 2 bases from J; bases unmatched to any gene: 13. CDR1 is SGDLS, CDR2 YYNGEE, per germline. The CDR3 is 19 residues long. The CDR3 coding sequence is TGTGCCAGCAGCGTAGCCCCCCCGGGACTAGCGGTCGCAGCCTACGAGCAGTACTTC. Protein product: CASSVAPPGLAVAAYEQYF.

The chain combines TRBV11-2 with TRBJ1-4, with D unresolved. Trimming cost V 5 bases and J 2 bases, with 6 bases left between them. The CDR3 runs 13 residues. Germline lookup yields CDR1 SGHAT and CDR2 FQNNGV. CDR3 region: CASSPNTNEKLFF. Written as DNA, the CDR3 is TGTGCCAGCAGCCCCAATACTAATGAAAAACTGTTTTTT.

The genes are TRBV18 and TRBJ1-2, with a possible D match to TRBD1 (6 bases). Germline CDR1 and CDR2: KGHSH and LQKENI. V lost 6 bases to trimming and J lost 7 bases, with 21 bases between them. The CDR3 is 15 amino acids. The CDR3 spells CASSPQGGGAIGYTF. The CDR3 DNA is TGTGCCAGCTCCCCCCAGGGAGGGGGGGCAATTGGCTACACCTTC.

This clone has a single count. The chain couples TRBV12-5 to TRBJ2-1; 8 nucleotides match TRBD2. The ends lost 1 base at V and 6 bases at J; junction bases unmatched: 8. The CDR3 runs to 16 residues. Germline V CDR1 and CDR2: LGHNT, FRNRAP. CDR3 sequence reads: CASGLGAGRAGNEQFF. The CDR3 DNA is TGTGCTAGTGGTTTGGGGGCCGGGAGGGCCGGCAATGAGCAGTTCTTC. The whole variable domain, filled in from reference TRBV12-5 and TRBJ2-1, reads DARVTQTPRHKVTEMGQEVTMRCQPILGHNTVFWYRQTMMQGLELLAYFRNRAPLDDSGMPKDRFSAEMPDATLATLKIQPSEPRDSAVYFCASGLGAGRAGNEQFFGPGTRLTVL.

The J gene is TRBJ2-7, the V gene TRBV6-5; TRBD2 matches at 12 bases. Germline CDR1 reads MNHEY; CDR2 reads SVGAGI. V was clipped by 0 bases and J by 7 bases; unmatched bases: 7. This CDR3 is 16 amino acids long. CDR3 nucleotides: TGTGCCAGCAGTTACTCTCTAGCGGGAGGGCCGAGGGAGCAGTACTTC. It yields the protein CASSYSLAGGPREQYF.

The chain uses TRBV30 and TRBJ1-2; 11 bases map to TRBD1. Unmatched junction bases numbered 5, after V lost 2 bases and J lost 3 bases. This CDR3 has 15 amino acids. The germline V gene has CDR1 GTSNPN and CDR2 SVGIG (reference sequence). Written as DNA, the CDR3 is TGTGCCTGGAGTACCTCGGGACAGGGGGACTATGGCTACACCTTC. Translated: CAWSTSGQGDYGYTF.

The genes are TRBV5-6 and TRBJ2-5; 10 bases match TRBD2. J gave up 5 bases and V 2 bases, and 0 bases lay outside the gene matches. CDR1 is SGHDT, CDR2 YYEEEE, per germline. This CDR3 region has 13 residues. The CDR3 protein is CASSFSGGETQYF. In nucleotides, the CDR3 is TGTGCCAGCAGCTTTAGCGGGGGGGAGACCCAGTACTTC.

This chain uses TRBV24-1 with TRBJ2-7, with TRBD1 identical over 7 bases. J lost 5 bases, V lost 12 bases, and 15 bases had no gene match. Per germline, CDR1 KGHDR and CDR2 SFDVKD. This CDR3 has 14 residues. The CDR3 DNA is TGTGCCCCCTTTTATCCACGGGACAGAAACGAGCAGTACTTC. Protein: CAPFYPRDRNEQYF.

V is TRBV29-1 and J is TRBJ2-5, with 9 positions matching TRBD2. Losses at the gene ends were 4 bases for V and 3 bases for J; bases not matched to a gene: 3. Per the germline V gene, CDR1 is SQVTM and CDR2 is ANQGSEA. There are 13 residues in the CDR3. The CDR3 spells CSVVSGREETQYF. As DNA, the CDR3 is TGCAGCGTTGTTAGCGGGAGAGAAGAGACCCAGTACTTC.

The chain carries TRBV5-6 and TRBJ1-2; 9 bases fit TRBD1. The CDR3 has 14 residues. Trimming cost V 4 bases and J 2 bases; bases outside gene matches: 3. Germline assignment: CDR1 SGHDT and CDR2 YYEEEE. CDR3 sequence: CASSPGQGNYGYTF. Written as DNA, the CDR3 is TGTGCCAGCAGCCCTGGACAGGGGAACTATGGCTACACCTTC.

This chain uses TRBV6-6 with TRBJ1-6; TRBD1 is a possible D gene (6 bases). The germline CDR1 and CDR2 sequences are MNHNY and SVGAGI (reference sequence). V dropped 8 bases and J dropped 13 bases, with 27 bases sitting between them. The CDR3 is 16 amino acids. CDR3 bases: TGTGCCAGCGGATCACACAAGCAGGCAGGGGTTCCCCCCCTCCACTTT. Amino acid sequence: CASGSHKQAGVPPLHF.

The table lists this clone with a count of one. The chain links TRBV10-3 to TRBJ1-1; the D gene is possibly TRBD1 (6 bases). CDR3 length: 15 amino acids. V was trimmed by 5 bases and J by 0 bases, leaving 13 bases between them. Per the germline V gene, CDR1 is ENHRY and CDR2 is SYGVKD. CDR3: CAISPTGRLNTEAFF. The CDR3 coding sequence is TGTGCCATCAGTCCGACAGGTCGACTGAACACTGAAGCTTTCTTT.

The rearrangement joins TRBV12-3 or TRBV12-4 to TRBJ2-7; possibly TRBD1 for D (6 bases). This CDR3 has 13 amino acids. V lost 3 bases and J lost 4, with 10 bases in between. Here the CDR3 reads CASSFGDIYEQYF. As DNA, the CDR3 is TGTGCCAGCAGTTTTGGGGACATTTACGAGCAGTACTTC.

This chain connects TRBV2 to TRBJ1-4; TRBD1 matches at 10 bases. Germline V lookup: CDR1 SNHLY, CDR2 FYNNEI. The CDR3 has 14 residues. The junction had 1 base not matched to a gene; V was cut back by 3 bases and J by 6 bases. The CDR3 DNA reads as TGTGCCAGCAGTGATGGGACAGGGGATGAAAAACTGTTTTTT. It encodes CASSDGTGDEKLFF.

In nucleotides, the CDR3 is TGTGCCAGCTTCCGACAGGGTGATGAAAAACTGTTTTTT. Translating it yields CASFRQGDEKLFF. The chain employs TRBV5-4 and TRBJ1-4; 7 bases match TRBD1. Trimming took 7 bases from V and 6 from J; bases not matched to a gene: 6. CDR3 length equals 13 residues. The germline V gene encodes CDR1 SGHNT and CDR2 YYREEE (reference sequence). Supplemented by reference TRBV5-4 and TRBJ1-4, the full variable domain reads ETGVTQSPTHLIKTRGQQVTLRCSSQSGHNTVSWYQQALGQGPQFIFQYYREEENGRGNFPPRFSGLQFPNYSSELNVNALELDDSALYLCASFRQGDEKLFFGSGTQLSVL.

Notes on this clone: Different DNA sequences within this sample yield the same CDR3. This chain connects TRBV4-1 to TRBJ2-6; the D is unclear. The CDR3 is made up of 16 amino acids. Germline CDR1 and CDR2: MGHRA and YSYEKL. V gave up 0 bases and J gave up 0 bases, with 6 bases separating them. CDR3 in amino acids: CASSQDLGSGANVLTF. In DNA form, the CDR3 reads TGCGCCAGCAGCCAAGACCTCGGCTCTGGGGCCAACGTCCTGACTTTC.

In DNA, the CDR3 is TGTGCCAGCAGCTGGACTAGCGGGGCAGATACGCAGTATTTT. Translated, it gives CASSWTSGADTQYF. V gene TRBV6-5 combines with J gene TRBJ2-3, with 12 bases identical to TRBD2. V lost 6 bases to trimming and J lost 4 bases; unmatched junction nucleotides: 2. The germline V gene encodes CDR1 MNHEY and CDR2 SVGAGI. This CDR3 is built from 14 residues.

J is TRBJ1-4 and V is TRBV5-6, with D tentatively TRBD1 (6 bases). The CDR3 has 16 residues. V gave up 2 bases and J gave up 8 bases, with 19 bases separating them. CDR1 and CDR2 from the germline V gene are SGHDT and YYEEEE. CDR3 DNA sequence: TGTGCCAGCAGCTTCGGCTCCGGGACATTAGAAGAAAAACTGTTTTTT. Amino acids: CASSFGSGTLEEKLFF.

This clone came up once. This sequence joins TRBV5-1 and TRBJ2-3; no reliable D call. The CDR3 extends over 14 amino acids. V lost 1 base, J lost 2 bases, and 8 bases lay in between. Looked up from germline, CDR1 is SGHRS and CDR2 is YFSETQ. The CDR3 bases are TGCGCCAGCAGCTTGAGTTTCCCCACAGATACGCAGTATTTT. Translation: CASSLSFPTDTQYF.

The V call is TRBV5-6, the J call TRBJ2-1; D is perhaps TRBD2 (6 bases). The CDR3 is 14 residues long. Looked up from germline, CDR1 is SGHDT and CDR2 is YYEEEE. V was pared by 1 base and J by 1 base, with 6 bases between. In DNA, the CDR3 is TGTGCCAGCAGCTTGCGGGAGTCCTACAATGAGCAGTTCTTC. Its translation: CASSLRESYNEQFF.

The chain recombines TRBV2 with TRBJ2-1; 11 bases match TRBD2. The ends lost 3 bases at V and 1 base at J; junction bases unmatched: 8. The CDR3 loop spans 18 amino acids. Germline V gene sequence: CDR1 SNHLY, CDR2 FYNNEI. As DNA, the CDR3 is TGTGCCAGCAGTGAGTTGTTAGCGGGAGGGCTGTCCTACAATGAGCAGTTCTTC. It translates to CASSELLAGGLSYNEQFF.

The chain is built from TRBV6-5 and TRBJ1-2; TRBD1 is a possible D gene (5 bases). The CDR3 spans 14 residues. The V end lost 3 bases, the J end lost 9 bases, and 17 bases lay between the germline ends. CDR1 is MNHEY, CDR2 SVGAGI, per germline. CDR3 coding DNA: TGTGCCAGCAGTTATGGCCGGGGGACGGATCGCTACACCTTC. This translates into CASSYGRGTDRYTF.

The CDR3: CASRLKTATNEKLFF. DNA for the CDR3: TGTGCCAGCAGGCTGAAGACGGCAACTAATGAAAAACTGTTTTTT. The gene calls are TRBV6-5 and TRBJ1-4; D is ambiguous. The CDR3 is 15 amino acids. Trimming pared 6 bases from V and 0 bases from J, leaving 11 bases between. Germline V gene data show CDR1 as MNHEY and CDR2 as SVGAGI.